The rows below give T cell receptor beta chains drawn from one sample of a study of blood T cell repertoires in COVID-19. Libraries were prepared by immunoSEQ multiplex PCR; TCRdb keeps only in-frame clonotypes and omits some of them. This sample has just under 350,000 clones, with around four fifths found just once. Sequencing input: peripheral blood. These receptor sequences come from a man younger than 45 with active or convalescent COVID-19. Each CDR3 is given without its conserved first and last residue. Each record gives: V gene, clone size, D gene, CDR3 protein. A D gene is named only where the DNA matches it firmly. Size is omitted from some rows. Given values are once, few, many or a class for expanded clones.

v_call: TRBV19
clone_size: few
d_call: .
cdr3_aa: ASSNGFGATGELF

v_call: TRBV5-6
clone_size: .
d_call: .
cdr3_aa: ASSLGGEQF

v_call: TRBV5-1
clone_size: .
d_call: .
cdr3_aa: ASSYEGTEAF

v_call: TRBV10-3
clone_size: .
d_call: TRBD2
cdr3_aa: AITSGRGKEQY

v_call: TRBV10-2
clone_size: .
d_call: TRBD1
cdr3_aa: ASTLGTDLYEQY

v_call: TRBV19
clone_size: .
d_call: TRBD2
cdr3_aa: ASSIASGYNEQF

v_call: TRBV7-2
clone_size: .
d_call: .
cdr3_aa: ASSPIRDNQPQH

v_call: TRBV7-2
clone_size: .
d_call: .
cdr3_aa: ASSPPGGRSPLH

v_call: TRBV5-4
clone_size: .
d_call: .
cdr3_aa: ASSPRGGGTEAF

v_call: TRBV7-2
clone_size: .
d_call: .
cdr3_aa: ASLQGDPYNEQF

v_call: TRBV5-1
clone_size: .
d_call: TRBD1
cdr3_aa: ASSARTGAQEQY

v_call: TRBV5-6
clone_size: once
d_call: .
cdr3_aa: ASSWGQGSSLF

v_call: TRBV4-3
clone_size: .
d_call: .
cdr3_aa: ASSQEQGWDEKLF

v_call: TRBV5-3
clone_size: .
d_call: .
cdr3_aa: ARSLESARKTQY

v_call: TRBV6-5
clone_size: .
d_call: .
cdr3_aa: ASSQQGSYTEAF

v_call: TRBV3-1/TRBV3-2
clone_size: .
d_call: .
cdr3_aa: ASSLSLGITEETQY

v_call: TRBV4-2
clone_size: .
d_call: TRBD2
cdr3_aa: ASSQVRAGGSDTQY

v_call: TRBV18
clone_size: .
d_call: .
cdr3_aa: ASSPGGLYMNTEAF

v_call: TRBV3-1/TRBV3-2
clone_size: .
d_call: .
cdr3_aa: ASSQLRDHEQF

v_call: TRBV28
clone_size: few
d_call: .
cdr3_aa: ASSPPGGTPYEQY

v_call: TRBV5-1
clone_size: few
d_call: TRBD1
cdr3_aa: ASSLRPTGGNQPQH

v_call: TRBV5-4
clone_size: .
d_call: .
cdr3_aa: ASSLGGGHNYGYT

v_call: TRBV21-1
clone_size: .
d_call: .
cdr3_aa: ASTVFPFREKLF

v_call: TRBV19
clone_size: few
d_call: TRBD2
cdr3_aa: ASSTRLAGGPGTDTQY

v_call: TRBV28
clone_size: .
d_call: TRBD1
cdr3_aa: ASLTQGVNTEAF

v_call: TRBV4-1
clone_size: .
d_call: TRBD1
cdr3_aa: ASSQMDRQNYGYT

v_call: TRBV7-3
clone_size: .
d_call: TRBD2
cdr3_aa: ASSPTGLAGYNEQF

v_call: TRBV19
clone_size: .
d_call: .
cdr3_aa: ATLGGNTEAF

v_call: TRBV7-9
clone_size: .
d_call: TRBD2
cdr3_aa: ASSPLSGGNYNEQF

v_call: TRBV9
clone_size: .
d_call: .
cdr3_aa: ASSVAPRRGVSPLH

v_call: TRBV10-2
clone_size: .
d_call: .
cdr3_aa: ASSESAEEAF

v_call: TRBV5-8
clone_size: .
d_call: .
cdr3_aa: ASSPRRYEQY

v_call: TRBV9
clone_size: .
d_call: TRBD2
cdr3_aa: ASSSGLADNEQF

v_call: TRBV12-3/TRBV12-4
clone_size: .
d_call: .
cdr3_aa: ASRQGGSGYT

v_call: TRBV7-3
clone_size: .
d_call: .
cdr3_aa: ASVLSPNYYSTDTQY

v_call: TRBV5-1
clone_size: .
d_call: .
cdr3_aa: ASSLAGYSPLH

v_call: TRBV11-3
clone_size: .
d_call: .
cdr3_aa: APGQKKSNQPQH

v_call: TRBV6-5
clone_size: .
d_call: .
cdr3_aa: ASSPRRTDYGYT

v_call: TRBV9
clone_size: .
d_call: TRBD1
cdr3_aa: ASSFGLDRGWDGYT

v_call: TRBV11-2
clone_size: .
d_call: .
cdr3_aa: ASTESPDEQF

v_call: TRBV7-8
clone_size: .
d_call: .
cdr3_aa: ASSSGFVNQPQH

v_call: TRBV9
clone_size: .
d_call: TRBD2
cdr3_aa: ASSLLPSGDYEQY

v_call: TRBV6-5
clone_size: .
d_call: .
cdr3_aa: ASSYGDTPNYGYT

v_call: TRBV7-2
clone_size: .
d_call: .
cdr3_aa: ASSLGLFTGELF

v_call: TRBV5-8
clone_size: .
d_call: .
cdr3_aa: ASTSVPLH

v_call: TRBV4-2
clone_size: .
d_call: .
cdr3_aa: ASSQEAGLAYEQF

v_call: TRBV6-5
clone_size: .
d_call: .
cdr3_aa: ASGDWNTEAF

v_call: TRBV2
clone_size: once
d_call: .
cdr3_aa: ASSEAAGANQPQH

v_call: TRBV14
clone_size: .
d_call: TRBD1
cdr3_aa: ASSQVGQGSSYEQY

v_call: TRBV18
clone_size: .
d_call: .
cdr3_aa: ASSPSGDEQY

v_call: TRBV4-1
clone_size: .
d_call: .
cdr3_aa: ASSQEGGHEQY

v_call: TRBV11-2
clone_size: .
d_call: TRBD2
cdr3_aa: ASSSWGTSENYEQY